The next 12 T cell receptor beta chains were all read from a single sample in a study of shared clonotypes between healthy human individuals. Assay: immunoSEQ multiplex PCR; the TCRdb copy retains only in-frame clones and omits some. Of around 1.9 million clones in the sample, just under 95% were seen once. It was CD45RO-negative cells, positively selected for CCR7, that made up naive CD8 cells, with terminally differentiated effector memory CD45RA+ cells excluded. Sequencing was performed on naive CD8+ T cells from PBMCs. The receptor source for this set is a man between 18 and 35 years old in good health. Some clones in this sample may be carry-over from other donors' samples.

The gene calls are TRBV9 and TRBJ1-1; D gene unclear. Trimming stripped 0 bases from V and 4 bases from J, with 10 bases between. The CDR3 consists of 14 residues. The germline V gene has CDR1 SGDLS and CDR2 YYNGEE. CDR3 DNA: TGTGCCAGCAGCGTAGGGGTATCGGGCACTGAAGCTTTCTTT. Amino acid sequence: CASSVGVSGTEAFF.

The chain carries TRBV5-6 and TRBJ2-1, with 7 bases aligning to TRBD2. Unmatched junction bases numbered 15, after V lost 4 bases and J lost 8 bases. This CDR3 region has 16 residues. CDR1 and CDR2 from the germline V gene are SGHDT and YYEEEE. CDR3 residues: CASSPGGGWINDEQFF. CDR3 DNA sequence: TGTGCCAGCAGCCCTGGGGGGGGTTGGATTAACGATGAGCAGTTCTTC. Full variable domain (remainder filled in from reference TRBV5-6 and TRBJ2-1): DAGVTQSPTHLIKTRGQQVTLRCSPKSGHDTVSWYQQALGQGPQFIFQYYEEEERQRGNFPDRFSGHQFPNYSSELNVNALLLGDSALYLCASSPGGGWINDEQFFGPGTRLTVL.

CDR3 residues: CAISSDRAPIYF. The CDR3 DNA is TGTGCCATCAGCTCGGACAGGGCCCCCATATATTTT. The rearrangement joins TRBV10-3 to TRBJ1-3, with 8 bases identical to TRBD1. V lost 6 bases to trimming and J lost 11 bases; unmatched junction nucleotides: 6. This CDR3 has 12 amino acids. Germline V gives CDR1 ENHRY, CDR2 SYGVKD.

The gene calls are TRBV19 and TRBJ2-7; 11 nucleotides agree with TRBD2. Trimming removed 5 bases from V and 5 bases from J; junction bases left unmatched: 5. Looked up from germline, CDR1 is LNHDA and CDR2 is SQIVND (reference sequence). CDR3 length: 14 residues. Here the CDR3 reads CASSFLAGGHEQYF. DNA for the CDR3: TGTGCCAGTAGTTTTCTAGCGGGAGGACACGAGCAGTACTTC.

The rearrangement uses TRBV18 and TRBJ2-7; 7 bases fit TRBD1. The CDR3 covers 16 residues. Trimming cost V 3 bases and J 1 base; bases outside gene matches: 9. In germline, CDR1 is KGHSH, CDR2 LQKENI. CDR3 nucleotides: TGTGCCAGCTCACCCCCTACAGGGGCGGAGTCCTACGAGCAGTACTTC. As protein: CASSPPTGAESYEQYF.

The chain carries TRBV19 and TRBJ2-1; D may be TRBD1 or TRBD2 (5 bases each). Germline V CDR1 and CDR2: LNHDA, SQIVND (reference sequence). The V end lost 3 bases, the J end lost 4 bases, and 10 bases lay between the germline ends. This CDR3 region has 14 residues. This CDR3 is CASSIRDPYNEQFF. The CDR3 region has the DNA TGTGCCAGTAGTATCCGGGACCCTTACAATGAGCAGTTCTTC.

The chain is built from TRBV6-4 and TRBJ1-1; possible D gene TRBD1, 5 bases. V was shortened by 6 bases and J by 7 bases, with 18 bases between the two germline ends. The germline gives CDR1 MRHNA, CDR2 SNTAGT. The CDR3 runs 14 residues. This CDR3 reads CASSPKLGGDEAFF. The CDR3 bases are TGTGCCAGCAGCCCGAAGTTGGGGGGTGATGAAGCTTTCTTT.

The chain carries TRBV29-1 and TRBJ1-3; D not resolved. Germline CDR1 SQVTM, CDR2 ANQGSEA. V lost 0 bases and J 3 bases, leaving 15 bases between the germline ends. CDR3 length: 16 amino acids. In DNA, the CDR3 is TGCAGCGTTGAAGATATCTGGGCGGGAGTTGGAAACACCATATATTTT. It encodes CSVEDIWAGVGNTIYF.

The V and J genes are TRBV2 and TRBJ2-5, with TRBD2 identical over 10 bases. Trimming at V came to 6 bases and at J to 0 bases, leaving 7 bases not matched to a gene. From germline, CDR1 is SNHLY and CDR2 FYNNEI. The CDR3 is made up of 16 amino acids. Written as DNA, the CDR3 is TGTGCCAGCAGCCCGCGGACTAGCGGAGACCAAGAGACCCAGTACTTC. Amino acid sequence: CASSPRTSGDQETQYF.

As for this clone: In the same sample, other DNA sequences code for this CDR3. V usage is TRBV11-2 and J usage is TRBJ2-7, with TRBD2 matching 9 bases. The germline V gene encodes CDR1 SGHAT and CDR2 FQNNGV. CDR3 length equals 14 residues. With V trimmed by 3 bases and J by 3 bases, 3 bases remained unmatched. The chain's CDR3 is CASSFSGSGYEQYF. In DNA, the CDR3 is TGTGCCAGCAGCTTTAGCGGGAGTGGCTACGAGCAGTACTTC.

The chain has TRBV11-2 and TRBJ1-1, with D unresolved. Trimming removed 0 bases from V and 4 bases from J, with 6 bases in between. The CDR3 length is 13 residues. The germline gives CDR1 SGHAT, CDR2 FQNNGV. The CDR3 spells CASSLEGPTEAFF. DNA of the CDR3: TGTGCCAGCAGCTTAGAAGGTCCCACTGAAGCTTTCTTT.

V is TRBV9 and J is TRBJ2-2; TRBD1 agrees at 9 bases. The ends lost 0 bases at V and 2 bases at J; junction bases unmatched: 8. Germline V gene data show CDR1 as SGDLS and CDR2 as YYNGEE. CDR3 length: 18 residues. The CDR3, as DNA: TGTGCCAGCAGCGTAGTTGACAGGGGGGTAACAAACACCGGGGAGCTGTTTTTT. Translated: CASSVVDRGVTNTGELFF.